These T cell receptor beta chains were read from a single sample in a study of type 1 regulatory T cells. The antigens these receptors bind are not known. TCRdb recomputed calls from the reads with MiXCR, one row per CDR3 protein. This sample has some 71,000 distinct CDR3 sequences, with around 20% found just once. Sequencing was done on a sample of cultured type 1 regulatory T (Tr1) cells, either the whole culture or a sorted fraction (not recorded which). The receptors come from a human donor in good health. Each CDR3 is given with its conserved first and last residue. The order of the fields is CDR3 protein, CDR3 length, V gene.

CDR3: CASSQVALGGRNEQFF; length: 16; V: TRBV3-1
CDR3: CASSEVTSGIDTQYF; length: 15; V: TRBV5-1
CDR3: CASSYPQRDEQFF; length: 13; V: TRBV6-2/TRBV6-3
CDR3: CASGWAGRNTEAFF; length: 14; V: TRBV27
CDR3: CASSQGTGGTGELFF; length: 15; V: TRBV4-3
CDR3: CASSPRGAGGAPDTQYF; length: 17; V: TRBV12-3/TRBV12-4
CDR3: CASSQDVVGGRVNEKLFF; length: 18; V: TRBV4-3
CDR3: CASSPGTAQGAYEQYF; length: 16; V: TRBV5-1
CDR3: CSARSKDIQYF; length: 11; V: TRBV20-1
CDR3: CASSFYMSGLDYEQYF; length: 16; V: TRBV7-2
CDR3: CASSQEPSGGYNEQFF; length: 16; V: TRBV4-2
CDR3: CASSTPGYMYEQYF; length: 14; V: TRBV5-5
CDR3: CASSPRNRAPSGANVLTF; length: 18; V: TRBV7-6
CDR3: CSVGGSGDTQYF; length: 12; V: TRBV29-1
CDR3: CASSFREPSNTEAFF; length: 15; V: TRBV5-1
CDR3: CASSLPTSGSTDTQYF; length: 16; V: TRBV5-1
CDR3: CASKPDRAGYTF; length: 12; V: TRBV12-3/TRBV12-4
CDR3: CASRTGLWNTEAFF; length: 14; V: TRBV6-1
CDR3: CSARGGSHEQYF; length: 12; V: TRBV20-1
CDR3: CASSQEASGRGEQFF; length: 15; V: TRBV3-1
CDR3: CASSYSSIEQYF; length: 12; V: TRBV5-1
CDR3: CASSSLAGGAATSYEQYF; length: 18; V: TRBV12-3/TRBV12-4
CDR3: CAIEGQVTYEQYF; length: 13; V: TRBV28
CDR3: CATLQGATNEKLFF; length: 14; V: TRBV6-1
CDR3: CASSLAGGDNEQFF; length: 14; V: TRBV12-3/TRBV12-4
CDR3: CASSPQIDTEAFF; length: 13; V: TRBV18
CDR3: CASSQDPRGVYEQYF; length: 15; V: TRBV4-2
CDR3: CSASARGTDTQYF; length: 13; V: TRBV20-1
CDR3: CASSPQTGPTYEQYF; length: 15; V: TRBV7-7
CDR3: CASSLAMGRYQETQYF; length: 16; V: TRBV5-1
CDR3: CASSLDRAGYGYTF; length: 14; V: TRBV6-5
CDR3: CASSAAGSSSYNEQFF; length: 16; V: TRBV12-3/TRBV12-4
CDR3: CASSLGTNSYEQYF; length: 14; V: TRBV12-3/TRBV12-4
CDR3: CASSGDRGYSNEPQHF; length: 16; V: TRBV25-1
CDR3: CASSLGTVETEAFF; length: 14; V: TRBV7-9
CDR3: CATSDTSGHRRYNEQFF; length: 17; V: TRBV24-1
CDR3: CASSLNGREGVDTQYF; length: 16; V: TRBV4-1
CDR3: CSARGGLNYGYTF; length: 13; V: TRBV20-1
CDR3: CASSTIGTSGAYEQYF; length: 16; V: TRBV19
CDR3: CATSRVGEPQHF; length: 12; V: TRBV15
CDR3: CASTPERGERGPYGYTF; length: 17; V: TRBV9
CDR3: CASEGQPQHF; length: 10; V: TRBV21-1
CDR3: CSVGRSDTDTQYF; length: 13; V: TRBV29-1
CDR3: CASSLGTGANTGELFF; length: 16; V: TRBV5-1
CDR3: CASSVGPRVSYNEQFF; length: 16; V: TRBV9
CDR3: CAVSGQTNEKLFF; length: 13; V: TRBV7-9
CDR3: CSVEEFSGNTIYF; length: 13; V: TRBV29-1
CDR3: CASSSRTATDEQYF; length: 14; V: TRBV27